These 16 T cell receptor beta chains were sequenced from one sample in a study of blood T cell repertoires in COVID-19. Clones were read by immunoSEQ multiplex PCR, and TCRdb kept only the in-frame ones, dropping some. The sample records roughly 260,000 clones, 83% being singletons. Material: PBMCs or T cells enriched from blood (not recorded which). The receptors were sampled from a woman aged 40 to 49 who had been exposed to COVID-19.

V and J are TRBV27 and TRBJ2-7, with 10 positions matching TRBD1. Germline-derived CDR1 and CDR2 are MNHEY and SMNVEV (reference sequence). This CDR3 is built from 15 residues. V lost 5 bases and J lost 3; bases outside the gene matches: 7. The CDR3 DNA reads as TGTGCCAGCAGTCGACAGGGGGCGAACCGCTACGAGCAGTACTTC. It codes for CASSRQGANRYEQYF.

The chain is built from TRBV3-1 (or the pseudogene TRBV3-2) and TRBJ1-2; no definite D call. Deletions cut 10 bases from V and 10 bases from J, with 19 bases between. The germline V gene encodes CDR1 LGHDT and CDR2 YNNKEL (reference sequence). The CDR3 has 12 residues. The CDR3 coding sequence is TGTGCCACCTCAGGAGGGATTAAGGACTACACCTTC. Translated: CATSGGIKDYTF.

J is TRBJ1-6 and V is TRBV4-3; D may be TRBD1 (5 bases). The CDR3 sequence is 15 residues long. Germline values: CDR1 LGHNA, CDR2 YSLEER. V was trimmed by 1 base and J by 7 bases, leaving 11 bases between them. CDR3 coding DNA: TGCGCCAGCAGCCAAGCCCCGCGGGGGAATTCACCCCTCCACTTT. As protein: CASSQAPRGNSPLHF.

This chain joins TRBV4-1 and TRBJ2-4; 7 bases line up with TRBD2. The V segment lost 2 bases and the J segment 5 bases; nucleotides outside the gene matches: 9. CDR3 size: 16 residues. In germline, CDR1 is MGHRA, CDR2 YSYEKL. Here the CDR3 DNA reads TGCGCCAGCAGCCAATCCTTGGGGGAGGGCCAAAACATTCAGTACTTC. This sequence encodes CASSQSLGEGQNIQYF.

This clone was picked up one time. The DNA for the CDR3 is TGTGCCAGCAGCTTAGGCGGGGGGGCCCACAATGAGCAGTTCTTC. Translating gives CASSLGGGAHNEQFF. This chain connects TRBV7-2 to TRBJ2-1; 9 bases are shared with TRBD2. With V trimmed by 1 base and J by 5 bases, 3 bases remained unmatched. CDR3 length: 15 amino acids. CDR1 SGHTA and CDR2 FQGNSA come from the germline V gene.

This clone has a count of ten or more. The chain recombines TRBV20-1 with TRBJ1-6; no firm D call. V was trimmed by 3 bases and J by 2 bases, leaving 11 bases between them. Germline V gene sequence: CDR1 DFQATT, CDR2 SNEGSKA (reference sequence). This CDR3 has 15 residues. Here the CDR3 reads CSASPSGPYNSPLHF. The CDR3 coding sequence is TGCAGTGCTAGTCCCAGCGGGCCCTATAATTCACCCCTCCACTTT.

The rearrangement links TRBV4-3 to TRBJ2-1; 12 positions match TRBD2. Germline CDR1 is LGHNA and CDR2 is YSLEER. After removal of 0 bases from V and 13 bases from J, the junction contained 7 bases not matched to a gene. This CDR3 has 15 amino acids. The CDR3 loop reads CASSQEASGGALQFF. The CDR3 DNA follows: TGCGCCAGCAGCCAAGAGGCTAGCGGGGGGGCCCTCCAGTTCTTC.

This clone was seen only a few times. CDR3 loop: CATRPRDTSYEQYF. The CDR3 DNA reads as TGTGCCACCCGACCCCGGGACACCTCCTACGAGCAGTACTTC. This chain links TRBV27 with TRBJ2-7; perhaps TRBD1 as D (6 bases). V shed 10 bases and J shed 0 bases, with 16 bases lying between them. Germline V gives CDR1 MNHEY, CDR2 SMNVEV (reference sequence). The CDR3 sequence is 14 residues long.

This clone was counted a few times. The rearrangement links TRBV7-9 to TRBJ2-2; TRBD1 matches at 8 bases. After removal of 4 bases from V and 1 base from J, the junction contained 8 bases not matched to a gene. CDR1 and CDR2 from the germline V gene are SEHNR and FQNEAQ (reference sequence). This CDR3 is 17 amino acids long. The CDR3 DNA reads TGTGCCAGCAGCTCCAGGGGGCGAGGGAGGAACACCGGGGAGCTGTTTTTT. This encodes CASSSRGRGRNTGELFF.

This clone was found once. The same CDR3 arises from other DNA sequences in this sample as well. This sequence joins TRBV12-3 or TRBV12-4 and TRBJ2-7, with a tentative D call TRBD2 (5 bases). Trimming took 2 bases from V and 4 from J, leaving 9 bases between them. The CDR3 is made up of 13 amino acids. As DNA, the CDR3 is TGTGCCAGCAGTTTACGCCGGACTTACGAGCAGTACTTC. Its translation: CASSLRRTYEQYF.

This chain links TRBV5-1 with TRBJ2-5; 12 positions agree with TRBD2. The V and J ends lost 4 bases and 2 bases, in that order; junction bases with no gene match: 3. The CDR3 runs 15 residues. Germline values: CDR1 SGHRS, CDR2 YFSETQ. This CDR3 is CASSRGLAGQETQYF. DNA of the CDR3: TGCGCCAGCAGCCGAGGACTAGCGGGGCAAGAGACCCAGTACTTC.

The chain has TRBV5-6 and TRBJ1-2, with 7 positions matching TRBD1. CDR1 and CDR2 (germline): SGHDT, YYEEEE. This CDR3 has 16 amino acids. V dropped 0 bases and J dropped 8; count of bases not matched to a gene: 13. This CDR3 reads CASSLGEVQGTSGYTF. DNA of the CDR3: TGTGCCAGCAGCTTGGGGGAGGTACAGGGGACTAGCGGCTACACCTTC.

This chain joins TRBV2 and TRBJ2-1, with TRBD2 matching 12 bases. Germline V CDR1 and CDR2: SNHLY, FYNNEI. This CDR3 spans 12 amino acids. V shed 4 bases, J shed 13 bases, and the junction held 2 bases outside the gene matches. The CDR3, as DNA: TGTGCCAGCAGTGGACTAGCGGGGGCCCAGTTCTTC. Its translation is CASSGLAGAQFF.

J is TRBJ2-3 and V is TRBV7-3, with D maybe TRBD2 (6 bases). The ends were cut back, 1 base at V and 0 bases at J, with 14 bases in the middle. This CDR3 contains 17 residues. In germline, CDR1 is SGHTA, CDR2 FQGTGA. This CDR3 is CASSLKGPGDSTDTQYF. The CDR3 coding sequence is TGTGCCAGCAGCTTAAAGGGACCGGGGGATAGCACAGATACGCAGTATTTT.

The V call is TRBV3-1 (or the pseudogene TRBV3-2), the J call TRBJ2-1, with 10 bases that match TRBD2. The CDR3 loop spans 15 amino acids. V shed 3 bases, J shed 5 bases, and the junction held 4 bases outside the gene matches. Germline V gene lookup returns CDR1 LGHDT and CDR2 YNNKEL (reference sequence). The CDR3 sequence: CASSHIAGGDNEQFF. Written as DNA, the CDR3 is TGTGCCAGCAGCCATATAGCGGGGGGCGACAATGAGCAGTTCTTC.

This clone has only a few counts. The chain combines TRBV2 with TRBJ1-1, with 9 nucleotides matching TRBD1. V lost 7 bases and J lost 10; bases outside the gene matches: 13. Germline V CDR1 and CDR2: SNHLY, FYNNEI. The CDR3 sequence is 14 residues long. Here the CDR3 DNA reads TGTGCCAGCACTCGGGACAGGGCCTACCCGGGAGCTTTCTTT. Translating it yields CASTRDRAYPGAFF.